The following is a TCR beta chain sequence with its context. There are 17 residues in the CDR3. CDR1 is SGDLS, CDR2 YYNGEE, per germline. Trimming left V 4 bases short and J 0 bases short, with 20 bases between. This record comes from a study of blood T cell repertoires in COVID-19. Overall study context: Specimens from acute and convalescent COVID-19 originated in the United States, Italy and Spain. PBMCs, B-cell-depleted T cells, or T cells were the source of the cDNA or gDNA that made up the material.

Authors' methods: From reference gene primer amplification, estimates of nucleated cell counts were derived. Sequenced by immunoSEQ multiplex PCR; TCRdb stores in-frame clones only, minus some. V and J calls and clone size are copied from that table; D and trimming were computed from the DNA. The table lists roughly 40,000 clones, over 65% of them singletons. This TCR came from a man at least 80 years old with acute or convalescent COVID-19. This sequence joins TRBV9 and TRBJ2-7; possibly TRBD1 for D (6 bases). What was sequenced was peripheral blood. CDR3 amino acids: CASSPRDTRASSYEQYF. In DNA form, the CDR3 reads TGTGCCAGCAGCCCCCGGGACACCCGGGCTAGCTCCTACGAGCAGTACTTC.